This T cell receptor (beta chain) is from a study of T cells in tuberculosis. Findings and limits, study-wide: Smaller alpha distances in active tuberculosis partly reflected shorter CDR3-alpha lengths.

Assay: immunoSEQ multiplex PCR; the TCRdb copy retains only in-frame clones and omits some. Of fewer than 35,000 clones listed, around 86% are singletons. Time point in this sample: new active TB diagnosis, blood taken before or within 7 days of starting treatment. Each patient had positive sputum smear microscopy and/or positive culture. On average about 100,000 T cells per donor were immunosequenced. A remark on this clone: Antigen specificity is unknown.

The CDR3 contains 15 residues. Germline assignment: CDR1 LNHDA and CDR2 SQIVND (reference sequence). Unmatched junction bases numbered 10, after V lost 7 bases and J lost 4 bases. The rearrangement uses TRBV19 and TRBJ1-5; TRBD1 agrees at 7 bases. This TCR derives from an adult with tuberculosis. The specimen comprised PBMCs, sampled at tuberculosis diagnosis. This CDR3 reads CASMVSAGGNQPQHF. The CDR3 DNA is TGTGCCAGTATGGTTAGCGCAGGGGGGAATCAGCCCCAGCATTTT.